This record concerns one T cell receptor beta chain sequence. The entry originates in a study of blood T cell repertoires in COVID-19. Overall study: The samples span acute and convalescent COVID-19 from the United States, Italy and Spain. T cells, B-cell-depleted T cells, or PBMCs provided the cDNA or gDNA that served as material.

The CDR3 is made up of 16 amino acids. The germline V gene encodes CDR1 MNHEY and CDR2 SVGEGT. The V end lost 0 bases, the J end lost 3 bases, and 15 bases lay between the germline ends. Enrolled through a virtual design, the participants were between roughly 18 and 100 years of age and came from under 30 US areas. Study processing details: Estimation of nucleated cell counts relied on the amplification of reference gene primers. Clones were sequenced by immunoSEQ multiplex PCR, and TCRdb holds only the in-frame ones, with some missing. The DNA gave D and trimming, while V, J and clone size come from that table. The table lists about 300,000 clones, around 86% of them singletons, with 1.5% to 2% in the top ten.

The clonotype was recovered from a woman between 40 and 50 years old who had recovered from COVID-19. Sequenced material: PBMCs or T cells enriched from blood (not recorded which). V usage is TRBV6-2 or TRBV6-3 and J usage is TRBJ2-7; weak D call: TRBD1 (6 bases). The CDR3 region is CASSYSLMGAVYEQYF. DNA of the CDR3: TGTGCCAGCAGTTACTCTCTTATGGGGGCCGTCTACGAGCAGTACTTC.